The present T cell receptor (beta chain) was sequenced within a study of T cell responses to AZD1222 COVID-19 vaccine. Overall study context: Second-dose schedules of about 4 or about 12 weeks were combined.

This CDR3 is 12 amino acids long. The V gene's germline CDR1 is SNHLY and CDR2 FYNNEI. V dropped 6 bases and J dropped 8 bases, with 13 bases sitting between them. Profiled with immunoSEQ multiplex PCR; TCRdb holds only in-frame clones, not every one. There are about 140,000 clones in the sample; around 87% occur only once, and 1.5% to 2% lies in the top ten. This chain joins TRBV2 and TRBJ1-1; D may be TRBD1 (6 bases). Sequencing used peripheral blood, obtained on day 0 of AZD1222 vaccination. The receptor was derived from an adult in good health. The CDR3 reads CASRMGAREAFF. The CDR3 bases are TGTGCCAGCAGGATGGGGGCGCGAGAAGCTTTCTTT.